The present entry profiles one T cell receptor beta chain with its context. This sample was included in a study of blood T cell repertoires in COVID-19. Study in general: The samples span acute and convalescent COVID-19 from the United States, Italy and Spain. Nucleic acid was either cDNA or gDNA, and it came from T cells, B-cell-depleted T cells, or PBMCs.

In Seattle, patients joined the study during active infection and were tracked longitudinally. The authors' processing: By means of reference gene primer amplification, nucleated cell counts were estimated. Sequencing used immunoSEQ multiplex PCR; TCRdb keeps in-frame clones, though not all of them. For V, J and clone size, that table is used; D and trimming come from the DNA. This sample has 200,000 to 250,000 clones, with 65% to 85% found just once. The sequencing sample was made of peripheral blood. The receptor's source is a woman aged 30 to 39 with COVID-19, enrolled during active disease.

This CDR3 reads CASSDRGRLSYGYTF. CDR3 coding DNA: TGTGCCAGCAGTGATAGGGGCAGACTTTCCTATGGCTACACCTTC. This chain links TRBV6-1 with TRBJ1-2, with a tentative D call TRBD1 (5 bases). Trimming removed 3 bases from V and 4 bases from J, with 15 bases in between. This CDR3 region has 15 residues. CDR1 is MNHNS, CDR2 SASEGT, per germline.